This T cell receptor beta chain emerged from a study of blood T cell repertoires in COVID-19. Study in general: COVID-19 samples collected from the United States, Italy and Spain covered acute and convalescent phases. The cDNA or gDNA used as material had been derived from T cells, B-cell-depleted T cells, or PBMCs.

Source study methods: Researchers report that nucleated cell counts were estimated from reference gene primer amplification. The protocol was immunoSEQ multiplex PCR, while the TCRdb copy is restricted to in-frame clones and leaves out a portion. Clone size and the V and J calls come from that table; the DNA yielded D and trimming. The profile shows a few hundred thousand clones, approximately 90% of them singletons. Germline loops: CDR1 LNHDA, CDR2 SQIVND (reference sequence). The V and J ends lost 7 bases and 3 bases respectively, with 8 bases between them. The CDR3 loop spans 12 amino acids. The receptor's source is a man younger than 45 who had recovered from COVID-19. This chain connects TRBV19 to TRBJ2-3; D gene uncertain. The sample comprised peripheral blood. The CDR3 bases are TGTGCCAGTAACCCCGGTACAGATACGCAGTATTTT. Residues: CASNPGTDTQYF. Based on the CDR3 plus reference TRBV19 and TRBJ2-3, the full variable domain is DGGITQSPKYLFRKEGQNVTLSCEQNLNHDAMYWYRQDPGQGLRLIYYSQIVNDFQKGDIAEGYSVSREKKESFPLTVTSAQKNPTAFYLCASNPGTDTQYFGPGTRLTVL.